Presented here are 4 T cell receptor beta chains from one specimen sequenced in a study of monozygotic twins with inflammatory bowel disease. TCRdb reprocessed the 5' RACE reads and keeps a single row for each CDR3 protein, giving no DNA. Its table records approximately 420,000 distinct CDR3 sequences. The material sequenced was blood. The receptor set was obtained from a human donor with ulcerative colitis or Crohn's disease, or a healthy co-twin of an affected twin (not recorded which).

The gene calls are TRBV9 and TRBJ2-2. The CDR3 is 13 residues long. CDR1 SGDLS and CDR2 YYNGEE come from the germline V gene. The CDR3 here is CASSVGVTGELFF. The variable domain in full, with the rest retrieved from reference TRBV9 and TRBJ2-2, is DSGVTQTPKHLITATGQRVTLRCSPRSGDLSVYWYQQSLDQGLQFLIQYYNGEERAKGNILERFSAQQFPDLHSELNLSSLELGDSALYFCASSVGVTGELFFGEGSRLTVL.

CDR3 residues: CASSLSRWGQDEQFF. The V and J genes are TRBV7-8 and TRBJ2-1; TCRdb indicates TRBD1, and absent DNA this call remains unverified. The CDR3 is 15 residues long. CDR1 is SGHVS and CDR2 is FQNEAQ in the germline V gene.

This sequence joins TRBV9 and TRBJ2-7; TCRdb proposes TRBD1, but this gene call is untestable without DNA. This CDR3 is built from 14 residues. Germline CDR1 reads SGDLS; CDR2 reads YYNGEE. The CDR3 reads CASSGPGDSYEQYF. Together with reference TRBV9 and TRBJ2-7, the CDR3 gives the full variable domain: DSGVTQTPKHLITATGQRVTLRCSPRSGDLSVYWYQQSLDQGLQFLIQYYNGEERAKGNILERFSAQQFPDLHSELNLSSLELGDSALYFCASSGPGDSYEQYFGPGTRLTVT.

CDR3 loop: CASSPPGGADNEQFF. The J gene is TRBJ2-1, the V gene TRBV3-1; TCRdb picks TRBD1, but there is no DNA to check that call. CDR1 and CDR2 (germline): LGHDT, YNNKEL (reference sequence). This CDR3 contains 15 residues.